Shown below are 20 T cell receptor beta chains from a single sample sequenced in a study of shared clonotypes between healthy human individuals. The table came from immunoSEQ multiplex PCR; TCRdb's copy has only in-frame clones and leaves some out. The sample holds roughly 170,000 clones; approximately 60% are singletons and the top ten take around 9.3%. The material sequenced was memory CD4+ T cells sorted from blood. Subset of the sample: CD45RA-negative fraction. These receptors all come from a man aged 25 to 40 in good health.

J is TRBJ2-7 and V is TRBV7-9, with D unresolved. CDR1 and CDR2 from the germline V gene are SEHNR and FQNEAQ (reference sequence). The CDR3 is made up of 13 amino acids. The V gene lost 5 bases and the J gene lost 4 bases, with 12 bases spanning the gap. The CDR3 is CASSPTWEYEQYF. The DNA of the CDR3 is TGTGCCAGCAGCCCGACGTGGGAATACGAGCAGTACTTC.

The chain joins TRBV5-6 to TRBJ2-1, with 9 bases identical to TRBD2. Germline V gene data show CDR1 as SGHDT and CDR2 as YYEEEE. CDR3 size: 14 residues. J lost 12 bases, V lost 2 bases, and 9 bases had no gene match. The CDR3 loop is CASSFGGRDTVQFF. The CDR3 nucleotides read TGTGCCAGCAGCTTCGGCGGGAGGGACACGGTGCAGTTCTTC.

This clone was counted only a few times. This chain uses TRBV7-9 with TRBJ2-2, with D unresolved. Looked up from germline, CDR1 is SEHNR and CDR2 is FQNEAQ (reference sequence). The CDR3 is made up of 10 amino acids. V was cut by 6 bases and J by 9 bases, with 5 bases left in between. The CDR3 DNA sequence: TGTGCCAGCAGTAGGTGGGAGCTGTTTTTT. Its translation: CASSRWELFF.

The chain uses TRBV5-1 and TRBJ2-5; D may be TRBD1 or TRBD2 (6 bases each). Germline loops: CDR1 SGHRS, CDR2 YFSETQ. The CDR3 spans 15 residues. V gave up 2 bases and J gave up 0 bases, with 11 bases separating them. DNA for the CDR3: TGCGCCAGCAGCTTAAGGGGGAGGAACCAAGAGACCCAGTACTTC. As protein: CASSLRGRNQETQYF.

The count of this clone is one. The chain links TRBV5-6 to TRBJ2-5; tentative D call: TRBD1 (6 bases). Germline V CDR1 and CDR2: SGHDT, YYEEEE. This CDR3 is 13 amino acids long. Trimming cost V 4 bases and J 2 bases, with 9 bases left between them. In DNA, the CDR3 is TGTGCCAGCAGCCGGACAGTGCAAGAGACCCAGTACTTC. Its translation is CASSRTVQETQYF.

This rearrangement joins TRBV4-3 to TRBJ2-2; 12 bases are a match to TRBD2. CDR3 length: 17 amino acids. V shed 2 bases and J 7 bases; nucleotides not matched to a gene: 8. The germline gives CDR1 LGHNA, CDR2 YSLEER. This CDR3 reads CASSQHGLAGIIGELFF. DNA for the CDR3: TGCGCCAGCAGCCAACACGGACTAGCGGGAATTATCGGGGAGCTGTTTTTT.

The V call is TRBV5-1, the J call TRBJ1-4; no definite D call. CDR3 length: 16 residues. V shed 0 bases and J shed 6 bases, with 15 bases lying between them. From germline, CDR1 is SGHRS and CDR2 YFSETQ. The CDR3 coding sequence is TGCGCCAGCAGCTTGGCCCCGATTCGGAGGGATGAAAAACTGTTTTTT. Its translation is CASSLAPIRRDEKLFF.

As to this clone: This could be a read error, since a much larger clone is one nucleotide away. Other nucleotide sequences from this sample produce the same CDR3. The CDR3 DNA reads as TGTGCCAGCAGCTTAGAACCCGTATATGGCTACACCTTC. The encoded protein is CASSLEPVYGYTF. V gene TRBV7-2 combines with J gene TRBJ1-2; no clear D. Germline V gene lookup returns CDR1 SGHTA and CDR2 FQGNSA. V was clipped by 1 base and J by 5 bases, with 8 bases between them. The CDR3 covers 13 residues.

The rearrangement uses TRBV7-2 and TRBJ2-3; D gene ambiguous. V shed 1 base and J shed 4 bases, with 9 bases lying between them. CDR3 length equals 14 residues. CDR1 is SGHTA and CDR2 is FQGNSA in the germline V gene. The CDR3 loop is CASSLGVGSDTQYF. DNA for the CDR3: TGTGCCAGCAGCTTAGGGGTAGGGTCAGATACGCAGTATTTT.

This clone appeared once. The V call is TRBV7-8, the J call TRBJ1-1; D unclear. V was pared by 5 bases and J by 10 bases, with 14 bases between. CDR1 SGHVS and CDR2 FQNEAQ come from the germline V gene. The CDR3 has 12 residues. The CDR3: CASSVDPDGAFF. The CDR3 region has the DNA TGTGCCAGCAGCGTAGACCCGGACGGAGCTTTCTTT.

The rearrangement joins TRBV18 to TRBJ2-3, with 9 nucleotides matching TRBD1. The CDR3 extends over 18 amino acids. Germline V lookup: CDR1 KGHSH, CDR2 LQKENI. Losses at the gene ends were 4 bases for V and 4 bases for J; bases not matched to a gene: 15. The CDR3 nucleotides are TGTGCCAGCTCACAATTGGCCCCGGGACAGGGTCGGGCAGATACGCAGTATTTT. Its protein product is CASSQLAPGQGRADTQYF.

The genes are TRBV5-6 and TRBJ2-3, with 8 bases lining up with TRBD2. V was pared by 5 bases and J by 6 bases, with 14 bases of the junction left unmatched. The CDR3 has 16 amino acids. CDR1 is SGHDT, CDR2 YYEEEE, per germline. The CDR3 DNA reads TGTGCCAGCAGGAAGACACTTTGGACTAGCAGGGATACGCAGTATTTT. Translating it yields CASRKTLWTSRDTQYF.

The chain is built from TRBV5-8 and TRBJ2-2, with 12 bases identical to TRBD2. Losses at the gene ends were 5 bases for V and 5 bases for J; bases not matched to a gene: 4. The germline CDR1 and CDR2 sequences are SGHTS and YDEGEE. The CDR3 runs 15 residues. The CDR3: CASRRTSGMTGELFF. CDR3 coding DNA: TGTGCCAGCAGAAGGACTAGCGGGATGACCGGGGAGCTGTTTTTT.

This clone was counted at least ten times. The chain links TRBV28 to TRBJ1-5, with TRBD1 matching 7 bases. The CDR3 covers 13 residues. CDR1 MDHEN and CDR2 SYDVKM come from the germline V gene. After removal of 4 bases from V and 16 bases from J, the junction contained 13 bases not matched to a gene. The CDR3 region has the DNA TGTGCCAGCAGTTGGACAGGTTCCACCCCCAAACATTTT. The encoded protein is CASSWTGSTPKHF.

This clone was counted a single time. V and J are TRBV11-2 and TRBJ2-3; no clear D. Germline values: CDR1 SGHAT, CDR2 FQNNGV. The CDR3 runs to 14 residues. Deletions cut 1 base from V and 3 bases from J, with 8 bases between. The CDR3 reads CASSLAFQTDTQYF. The CDR3 DNA reads TGTGCCAGCAGCTTAGCCTTTCAGACAGATACGCAGTATTTT.

This sequence joins TRBV25-1 and TRBJ2-3; 7 bases map to TRBD2. Germline V gene sequence: CDR1 MGHDK, CDR2 SYGVNS. The CDR3 runs to 15 residues. The V and J ends lost 4 bases and 0 bases, in that order; junction bases with no gene match: 4. The CDR3 DNA reads as TGTGCCAGCAGTGGAGCGGGATCTAGCACAGATACGCAGTATTTT. Amino acids: CASSGAGSSTDTQYF.

DNA for the CDR3: TGTGCCAGCACCCCCAGAGGGAGGGGGACAGATACGCAGTATTTT. This codes for CASTPRGRGTDTQYF. This rearrangement joins TRBV9 to TRBJ2-3, with D possibly TRBD2 on 7 matching bases. This CDR3 contains 15 residues. V was pared by 6 bases and J by 3 bases, with 17 bases between. CDR1 is SGDLS, CDR2 YYNGEE, per germline.

In DNA form, the CDR3 reads TGTGCCATCAGTGAACGGGGACTTGACGAGCAGTACTTC. Its protein is CAISERGLDEQYF. The rearrangement links TRBV10-3 to TRBJ2-7; D may be TRBD2 (6 bases). CDR1 and CDR2 from the germline V gene are ENHRY and SYGVKD. The CDR3 totals 13 residues. V lost 3 bases and J 5 bases, leaving 11 bases between the germline ends.

J is TRBJ2-1 and V is TRBV5-4; 10 bases line up with TRBD2. Germline CDR1 and CDR2: SGHNT and YYREEE (reference sequence). CDR3 size: 15 residues. V dropped 3 bases and J dropped 6; count of bases not matched to a gene: 6. Here the CDR3 DNA reads TGTGCCAGCAGCTGGACTAGCGGCAAAGCCAATGAGCAGTTCTTC. This gives the protein CASSWTSGKANEQFF.

The chain couples TRBV11-2 to TRBJ2-1; D gene uncertain. V shed 1 base and J shed 2 bases, with 15 bases lying between them. The CDR3 has 17 residues. Germline assignment: CDR1 SGHAT and CDR2 FQNNGV. The CDR3 bases are TGTGCCAGCAGCTTAGCGTTTTTCGCGGCGACCTACAATGAGCAGTTCTTC. Protein product: CASSLAFFAATYNEQFF.